These 17 T cell receptor beta chains share one sample of origin, sequenced in a study of blood T cells in healthy people across ages. A second PCR, run for 7 to 11 cycles, used a sample-barcoded 5' primer plus a J-beta primer mix. TCRdb re-analysed the 5' RACE reads in MiXCR, keeping a single row per CDR3 protein. The table has roughly 700,000 distinct CDR3 sequences, about 52% seen once. The sequencing input was blood. The receptor set was obtained from an older woman in good health.

The J gene is TRBJ2-4, the V gene TRBV20-1, with D uncertain. Gene TRBJ2-7 matches the end of the DNA better, so the J call may be wrong. The CDR3 is made up of 15 amino acids. Germline-derived CDR1 and CDR2 are DFQATT and SNEGSKA (reference sequence). This CDR3 is CSALTGLGRYYEQYF. The CDR3 coding sequence is TGCAGTGCCCTAACCGGGTTGGGCCGATACTACGAGCAGTACTTC.

This clonotype was picked up many times. This rearrangement joins TRBV5-1 to TRBJ2-5, with D possibly being TRBD1 (6 bases). The CDR3 loop spans 16 amino acids. The V gene lost 3 bases and the J gene lost 4 bases, with 19 bases spanning the gap. Germline V gives CDR1 SGHRS, CDR2 YFSETQ. The CDR3 DNA reads TGCGCCAGCAGCTCTTCCGGGACAATCGAGGGAGAGACCCAGTACTTC. Translating it yields CASSSSGTIEGETQYF.

This chain links TRBV27 with TRBJ2-4, with 9 bases fitting TRBD1. The DNA matches TRBJ2-7 better at its end, which makes the J call doubtful. This CDR3 contains 13 residues. Germline loops: CDR1 MNHEY, CDR2 SMNVEV (reference sequence). The CDR3 sequence is CASSYRGQYEQYF. CDR3 bases: TGTGCCAGCAGTTACAGGGGGCAATACGAGCAGTACTTC.

In the case of this clonotype: This may come from a read error, since a much larger clone is one base off. This chain connects TRBV29-1 to TRBJ2-1; D uncertain. V dropped 5 bases and J dropped 5 bases, with 10 bases sitting between them. Germline V gene lookup returns CDR1 SQVTM and CDR2 ANQGSEA. This CDR3 is built from 12 residues. CDR3 sequence reads: CSVSRMDNEQFF. The CDR3 nucleotides are TGCAGCGTTTCGAGGATGGACAATGAGCAGTTCTTC.

V and J are TRBV20-1 and TRBJ2-7; 10 positions agree with TRBD2. The closer fit of TRBJ2-5 to the DNA end suggests the J call may be wrong. Germline V CDR1 and CDR2: DFQATT, SNEGSKA (reference sequence). The CDR3 contains 14 residues. CDR3 in DNA: TGCAGTGCTAGAGCTAGCGGGAGTCGCGAGACCCAGTACTTC. Protein sequence: CSARASGSRETQYF.

Details on this clonotype: One end of the junction varies from germline; a read error may be responsible. This chain links TRBV12-3 or TRBV12-4 with TRBJ2-7, with unresolved D. This CDR3 spans 14 amino acids. The CDR3 nucleotides read TGTGCCAGCAGTTTCTTAAGCAACTCCTACGAGCGGTACTTC. It translates to CASSFLSNSYERYF.

Details on this clonotype: A read error may account for a junction end that differs from germline. The chain carries TRBV7-2 and TRBJ1-1; unclear D gene. CDR1 and CDR2 from the germline V gene are SGHTA and FQGNSA. The CDR3 loop spans 13 amino acids. CDR3 in amino acids: CASSSRGRTGAFF. The CDR3 DNA is TGTGCCAGCAGCTCCCGAGGCCGGACTGGAGCTTTCTTT. The variable domain in full, with the rest retrieved from reference TRBV7-2 and TRBJ1-1, is GAGVSQSPSNKVTEKGKDVELRCDPISGHTALYWYRQSLGQGLEFLIYFQGNSAPDKSGLPSDRFSAERTGGSVSTLTIQRTQQEDSAVYLCASSSRGRTGAFFGQGTRLTVV.

In this sample, this clonotype turned up many times. The rearrangement links TRBV7-2 to TRBJ2-3; D may be TRBD2 (5 bases). This CDR3 region has 14 residues. CDR1 is SGHTA, CDR2 FQGNSA, per germline. Deletions cut 2 bases from V and 6 bases from J, with 12 bases between. Written as DNA, the CDR3 is TGTGCCAGCAGCTTAAGGGAGACCCACGATACGCAGTATTTT. Protein: CASSLRETHDTQYF.

This clonotype came up a few times. CDR3 bases: TGTGCCAGCAGTTACTTCGAGGGCGTAGAGACCCAGTACTTC. Translated: CASSYFEGVETQYF. The genes are TRBV6-2 or TRBV6-3 and TRBJ2-5; D is possibly TRBD2 (5 bases). Germline CDR1 reads MNHEY; CDR2 reads SVGEGT. V gave up 1 base and J gave up 4 bases, with 10 bases separating them. This CDR3 has 14 residues.

V and J are TRBV24-1 and TRBJ2-3; tentatively, D is TRBD2 (5 bases). CDR1 is KGHDR, CDR2 SFDVKD, per germline. V was clipped by 4 bases and J by 2 bases, with 12 bases between them. The CDR3 runs 15 residues. CDR3 loop: CATSDDREITDTQYF. CDR3 coding DNA: TGTGCCACCAGTGACGATCGGGAAATCACAGATACGCAGTATTTT.

V gene TRBV6-6 combines with J gene TRBJ2-2; 14 bases line up with TRBD2. Germline loops: CDR1 MNHNY, CDR2 SVGAGI (reference sequence). The CDR3 spans 16 residues. V was clipped by 4 bases and J by 6 bases; unmatched bases: 4. CDR3 residues: CASSFGTSGSPGELFF. The CDR3 region has the DNA TGTGCCAGCAGTTTCGGGACTAGCGGGAGCCCCGGGGAGCTGTTTTTT.

This clonotype occurred many times. The V gene is TRBV29-1, the J gene TRBJ2-7, with D possibly matching TRBD1 (6 bases). This CDR3 region has 14 residues. V was shortened by 0 bases and J by 5 bases, with 14 bases between the two germline ends. Germline CDR1 SQVTM, CDR2 ANQGSEA. CDR3 in amino acids: CSVEDRRGPHEQYF. In nucleotides, the CDR3 is TGCAGCGTTGAAGATCGCAGGGGCCCCCACGAGCAGTACTTC.

The chain is built from TRBV6-2 or TRBV6-3 and TRBJ2-3, with 14 nucleotides matching TRBD2. The CDR3 consists of 17 residues. CDR1 is MNHEY, CDR2 SVGEGT, per germline. V dropped 0 bases and J dropped 5; count of bases not matched to a gene: 4. CDR3 DNA sequence: TGTGCCAGCAGTTACTCCCAAGGACTAGCGGGGGGAGATACGCAGTATTTT. Translation gives CASSYSQGLAGGDTQYF.

Of note for this clonotype: One base away lies a much larger clone, so this may be a sequencing read error. The chain employs TRBV7-2 and TRBJ2-1; the D is unclear. CDR1 is SGHTA and CDR2 is FQGNSA in the germline V gene. This CDR3 comprises 13 residues. Trimming pared 4 bases from V and 12 bases from J, leaving 16 bases between. The CDR3, as DNA: TGTGCCAGCAGCTCCCAATCGCACCATGGGCAGTTCTTC. Translating it yields CASSSQSHHGQFF.

The table lists this clonotype with a count of one. The CDR3 reads CSARGFEQYF. The CDR3 DNA is TGCAGCGCCAGGGGTTTTGAGCAGTACTTC. This sequence joins TRBV29-1 and TRBJ2-5; a possible D gene is TRBD1 (6 bases). CDR1 is SQVTM and CDR2 is ANQGSEA in the germline V gene. V dropped 7 bases and J dropped 11 bases, with 14 bases sitting between them. The CDR3 spans 10 residues.

This clonotype was seen only a few times. The junction does not match germline at one end; this may be a read error. Here the CDR3 DNA reads TGCAGTGCCGTTCGGACAGCCTCCTCCAATGAGCAGTTCTTC. Protein: CSAVRTASSNEQFF. The gene calls are TRBV20-1 and TRBJ2-1, with D perhaps matching TRBD1 (6 bases). The CDR3 is made up of 14 amino acids. CDR1 and CDR2 (germline): DFQATT, SNEGSKA (reference sequence).

This clonotype was picked up a small number of times. The chain uses TRBV10-3 and TRBJ2-5; unclear D gene. The V end was cut by 2 bases, the J end by 5 bases, with 18 bases between. The V gene's germline CDR1 is ENHRY and CDR2 SYGVKD. The CDR3 sequence is 16 residues long. The CDR3 here is CAISEGLKGLGETQYF. CDR3 sequence (DNA): TGTGCCATCAGTGAGGGCCTAAAAGGGCTCGGGGAGACCCAGTACTTC.